The rows below give T cell receptor beta chains drawn from one sample of a study of blood T cell repertoires in COVID-19. Assay: immunoSEQ multiplex PCR; the TCRdb copy retains only in-frame clones and omits some. The sample contains fewer than 200,000 clones, roughly nine tenths of which appear only once. The source material was peripheral blood. Receptors originate from a man aged 60-69 years with active or convalescent COVID-19. Both conserved end residues are part of each CDR3. The order of the fields is D gene, V gene, CDR3 protein. D genes are given only for firm matches.

>TRBD1|TRBV3-1/TRBV3-2
CASRLQGASTDTQYF
>TRBD2|TRBV2
CASSEAPWASGGRQETQYF
>.|TRBV6-5
CASSRGRGSGNTIYF
>TRBD2|TRBV6-5
CASKAGGTYEQYF
>.|TRBV29-1
CSVEVTNYGYTF
>TRBD1|TRBV5-4
CASSLTLWTGAATEAFF
>TRBD1|TRBV7-2
CASSSRQGLSGNTIYF
>TRBD1|TRBV9
CASSSGTANNSPLHF
>.|TRBV2
CASRTGSGSSYNEQFF
>TRBD1|TRBV30
CAWSVLGQGNSPLHF
>.|TRBV5-1
CASSPQGGVNTEAFF
>.|TRBV6-5
CASSYQMGGTGELFF
>.|TRBV19
CASAEPGGGLYGYTF
>TRBD2|TRBV6-5
CASRLTSGEADTQYF
>.|TRBV3-1/TRBV3-2
CASSQVDSEAFF
>TRBD2|TRBV2
CASSLPRRGGASYEQYF
>.|TRBV7-2
CASSLGSTSTDTQYF
>TRBD1|TRBV5-5
CASSPWTGVEKLFF
>.|TRBV5-1
CASSLLPGAYEQYF
>.|TRBV2
CASSVGGNSNQPQHF
>.|TRBV5-5
CASSWTANTGELFF
>.|TRBV6-1
CASSVYPRASTDTQYF
>.|TRBV9
CASSAHGEYQGEQYF
>TRBD1|TRBV25-1
CASSEYSGGSAEAFF
>.|TRBV10-1
CASSESIQGTQYF
>.|TRBV11-1
CASSLRFSLFADTQYF
>TRBD1|TRBV6-6
CASSIRTGTNTGELFF
>.|TRBV25-1
CASSSGRTNEKLFF
>.|TRBV24-1
CATSEQPGQPQHF
>.|TRBV6-5
CASSYSSAGDTEAFF
>TRBD1|TRBV5-1
CASSLGQGDLAEAFF
>TRBD1|TRBV2
CASGTGPNYTGELFF
>TRBD1|TRBV6-4
CASSRQGTGELFF
>TRBD1|TRBV12-5
CASGEDRGGETQYF
>TRBD2|TRBV7-9
CASSKTSGDSYEQYF
>.|TRBV3-1/TRBV3-2
CASSLQVGVGEQYF
>TRBD1|TRBV11-2
CASSQGQGNFNSPLHF
>TRBD1|TRBV5-1
CASGTGSSYEQYF
>.|TRBV18
CASSTTGLNTEAFF
>TRBD1|TRBV19
CASSIVFLDRGSYEQYF
>TRBD2|TRBV7-2
CASSLFTLAGGGGELFF
>.|TRBV18
CASSPGSPGGNQPQHF
>.|TRBV11-2
CASSLPVTNYGYTF
>TRBD1|TRBV19
CASSRQGSGANVLTF
>TRBD1|TRBV2
CASSARDRGLPEAFF
>TRBD2|TRBV4-1
CASSQGTSGLSYNEQFF